This is a list of T cell receptor beta chains from one sample in a study of shared clonotypes between healthy human individuals. Using immunoSEQ multiplex PCR, the repertoire was profiled, and TCRdb retains in-frame clones only, with some absent. The sample records more than 550,000 clones, roughly 88% being singletons. Sequencing input: memory CD8+ T cells from PBMCs. Receptors were obtained from a man younger than 30 in good health. Some clones in this sample may be carry-over from other donors' samples. Both conserved end residues are part of each CDR3. A D gene is named only where the DNA matches it firmly. Clone size is not always given. Where it is, it says once, few, many or a class for expanded clones.

length: 16; V: TRBV15; D: -; J: TRBJ2-1; size: -; DNA: TGTGCCACCAGCAGAGCCCTAACCGGGACATTACATGAGCAGTTCTTC; CDR3: CATSRALTGTLHEQFF
length: 14; V: TRBV30; D: TRBD1; J: TRBJ2-4; size: few; DNA: TGTGCCTGGAGTCCGGGACAGGGAGAAAACATTCAGTACTTC; CDR3: CAWSPGQGENIQYF
length: 11; V: TRBV10-3; D: -; J: TRBJ2-1; size: -; DNA: TGTGCCATCCAGGGGAACAATGAGCAGTTCTTC; CDR3: CAIQGNNEQFF
length: 14; V: TRBV6-5; D: -; J: TRBJ1-5; size: -; DNA: TGTGCCAGCAGCCAAACAGGGTACAATCAGCCCCAGCATTTT; CDR3: CASSQTGYNQPQHF
length: 18; V: TRBV28; D: -; J: TRBJ2-6; size: -; DNA: TGTGCCAGCAACGACGCCGGGACAATTCACTCTGGGGCCAACGTCCTGACTTTC; CDR3: CASNDAGTIHSGANVLTF
length: 17; V: TRBV27; D: TRBD1; J: TRBJ1-2; size: -; DNA: TGTGCCAGCAGTTTATCCCTAGGGACAGGGCATAACTATGGCTACACCTTC; CDR3: CASSLSLGTGHNYGYTF
length: 14; V: TRBV27; D: -; J: TRBJ2-3; size: -; DNA: TGTGCCAGTAGCCTCGGACAGACAACAGATACGCAGTATTTT; CDR3: CASSLGQTTDTQYF
length: 11; V: TRBV30; D: -; J: TRBJ2-7; size: -; DNA: TGTGCCTGGACCACAGGCTACGAGCAGTACTTC; CDR3: CAWTTGYEQYF
length: 14; V: TRBV28; D: TRBD1; J: TRBJ2-7; size: -; DNA: TGTGCCAGCAGTCGTGACAGGGACCTCTACGAGCAGTACTTC; CDR3: CASSRDRDLYEQYF
length: 14; V: TRBV2; D: -; J: TRBJ2-1; size: -; DNA: TGTGCCAGCAGTGAATTAGACGGATACAATGAGCAGTTCTTC; CDR3: CASSELDGYNEQFF